The 24 T cell receptor beta chains listed next were all sequenced from one sample in a study of blood T cell repertoires in COVID-19. Generated by immunoSEQ multiplex PCR, the TCRdb table keeps only in-frame clones and is missing some. The sample records about 300,000 clones, around 88% being singletons. Material: peripheral blood. All receptors derive from a woman in her 30s with COVID-19, enrolled during active disease.

The chain links TRBV7-7 to TRBJ2-5, with D maybe TRBD1 (5 bases). CDR3 length equals 13 residues. Per germline, CDR1 SSHAT and CDR2 FNYEAQ (reference sequence). V lost 5 bases to trimming and J lost 3 bases, with 10 bases between them. The CDR3 protein is CASSVRGKETQYF. The CDR3 DNA follows: TGTGCCAGCAGCGTAAGGGGTAAAGAGACCCAGTACTTC.

The V and J genes are TRBV10-3 and TRBJ2-7, with 9 bases fitting TRBD1. Looked up from germline, CDR1 is ENHRY and CDR2 is SYGVKD. The CDR3 sequence is 13 residues long. The CDR3 reads CTIGSGQGYEQYV. CDR3 nucleotide sequence: TGTACCATCGGGTCGGGACAGGGCTACGAGCAGTACGTC.

The genes are TRBV15 and TRBJ1-4, with TRBD1 as a possible D gene (6 bases). Trimming took off 1 base at V and 6 bases at J, with 9 bases between the two ends. Germline V gene data show CDR1 as LNHNV and CDR2 as YYDKDF (reference sequence). CDR3 length: 14 amino acids. The CDR3 bases are TGTGCCACCAGCAGAGGGGCAGGGGATGAAAAACTGTTTTTT. Amino acid sequence: CATSRGAGDEKLFF.

J is TRBJ2-5 and V is TRBV5-1; maybe TRBD2 (6 bases). The germline CDR1 and CDR2 sequences are SGHRS and YFSETQ. The length of the CDR3 is 13 residues. The ends were cut back, 4 bases at V and 10 bases at J, with 17 bases in the middle. The CDR3 is CASSPEGIKGQYF. The CDR3 DNA sequence: TGCGCCAGCAGCCCGGAGGGAATAAAGGGCCAGTACTTC.

The rearrangement links TRBV19 to TRBJ1-5; D call uncertain. The CDR3 loop spans 16 amino acids. V lost 7 bases, J lost 3 bases, and 19 bases lay in between. Germline-derived CDR1 and CDR2 are LNHDA and SQIVND (reference sequence). The CDR3 protein is CASNPQPEMINQPQHF. The CDR3 nucleotides read TGTGCCAGTAACCCACAGCCCGAGATGATCAATCAGCCCCAGCATTTT.

The V and J genes are TRBV6-5 and TRBJ2-5; possible D gene TRBD1, 7 bases. From germline, CDR1 is MNHEY and CDR2 SVGAGI. This CDR3 region has 15 residues. V lost 6 bases and J 4 bases, leaving 18 bases between the germline ends. This chain's CDR3 is CASSLNRGGGETQYF. The DNA of the CDR3 is TGTGCCAGCAGCCTTAACAGGGGAGGCGGAGAGACCCAGTACTTC.

The chain combines TRBV18 with TRBJ2-1; 11 bases agree with TRBD2. The CDR3 length is 16 residues. Germline V lookup: CDR1 KGHSH, CDR2 LQKENI. Unmatched junction bases numbered 8, after V lost 5 bases and J lost 5 bases. As DNA, the CDR3 is TGTGCCAGCTCAGGCTTGACTAGCGGGGTGAACAATGAGCAGTTCTTC. Amino acids: CASSGLTSGVNNEQFF. The full variable domain, in which reference TRBV18 and TRBJ2-1 provide the parts outside the CDR3, is NAGVMQNPRHLVRRRGQEARLRCSPMKGHSHVYWYRQLPEEGLKFMVYLQKENIIDESGMPKERFSAEFPKEGPSILRIQQVVRGDSAAYFCASSGLTSGVNNEQFFGPGTRLTVL.

The rearrangement joins TRBV4-1 to TRBJ1-1; D is undetermined. Per the germline V gene, CDR1 is MGHRA and CDR2 is YSYEKL. Trimming pared 0 bases from V and 5 bases from J, leaving 16 bases between. The CDR3 consists of 16 residues. The CDR3 sequence is CASSQEKRYRRTEAFF. DNA for the CDR3: TGCGCCAGCAGCCAAGAGAAACGGTATCGTCGAACTGAAGCTTTCTTT.

The chain joins TRBV24-1 to TRBJ2-2; D remains unclear. There are 16 residues in the CDR3. The germline V gene has CDR1 KGHDR and CDR2 SFDVKD. V dropped 0 bases and J dropped 6 bases, with 13 bases sitting between them. The CDR3 region has the DNA TGTGCCACCAGTGATTTGCGCGGAACGGTCCCCGGGGAGCTGTTTTTT. It specifies CATSDLRGTVPGELFF.

This chain connects TRBV10-3 to TRBJ2-7; possibly TRBD1 for D (6 bases). Germline V gene data show CDR1 as ENHRY and CDR2 as SYGVKD. The CDR3 is 13 residues long. V lost 2 bases and J lost 12, with 17 bases in between. CDR3 sequence: CAISERQDLWPYV. DNA for the CDR3: TGTGCCATCAGTGAGCGACAGGACCTTTGGCCGTACGTC.

This clone was picked up one time. The rearrangement joins TRBV28 to TRBJ1-2, with D possibly TRBD1 on 6 matching bases. Trimming stripped 3 bases from V and 2 bases from J, with 7 bases between. The CDR3 is 13 amino acids. CDR1 MDHEN and CDR2 SYDVKM come from the germline V gene. DNA for the CDR3: TGTGCCAGCAGTTTCAGGGGAAACTATGGCTACACCTTC. Its protein product is CASSFRGNYGYTF.

To note about this clone: The same CDR3 is also encoded by other DNA sequences in this sample. The chain combines TRBV7-9 with TRBJ2-2, with TRBD1 as a possible D gene (5 bases). Germline values: CDR1 SEHNR, CDR2 FQNEAQ (reference sequence). V lost 3 bases and J lost 1, with 6 bases in between. The CDR3 totals 14 residues. DNA for the CDR3: TGTGCCAGCAGCTTGGGGCAGAACACCGGGGAGCTGTTTTTT. Translation gives CASSLGQNTGELFF.

J is TRBJ1-1 and V is TRBV5-4; D is possibly TRBD1 (5 bases). The germline V and J ends were trimmed by 2 bases and 8 bases, with 10 bases remaining between them. The V gene's germline CDR1 is SGHNT and CDR2 YYREEE (reference sequence). The CDR3 extends over 12 amino acids. The CDR3 sequence is CASSLTGAEAFF. CDR3 nucleotides: TGTGCCAGCAGCTTAACAGGAGCGGAAGCTTTCTTT.

This chain connects TRBV10-3 to TRBJ1-5, with D possibly TRBD1 on 5 matching bases. CDR1 is ENHRY and CDR2 is SYGVKD in the germline V gene. The CDR3 is 16 residues long. V was cut by 0 bases and J by 3 bases, with 12 bases left in between. In DNA form, the CDR3 reads TGTGCCATCAGTGAGTCAATAGAGACAGTCAATCAGCCCCAGCATTTT. Translated, it gives CAISESIETVNQPQHF.

This chain links TRBV9 with TRBJ2-1; D ambiguous. The CDR3 sequence is 14 residues long. Germline values: CDR1 SGDLS, CDR2 YYNGEE. V was cut by 0 bases and J by 5 bases, with 9 bases left in between. The CDR3 sequence is CASSVVQHNNEQFF. The CDR3 DNA reads as TGTGCCAGCAGCGTAGTACAGCATAACAATGAGCAGTTCTTC. Complete variable domain (other parts from reference TRBV9 and TRBJ2-1): DSGVTQTPKHLITATGQRVTLRCSPRSGDLSVYWYQQSLDQGLQFLIQYYNGEERAKGNILERFSAQQFPDLHSELNLSSLELGDSALYFCASSVVQHNNEQFFGPGTRLTVL.

V is TRBV3-1 (or the pseudogene TRBV3-2) and J is TRBJ1-3; D is unclear. The germline V and J ends were trimmed by 1 base and 1 base, with 8 bases remaining between them. The CDR3 has 15 residues. Germline assignment: CDR1 LGHDT and CDR2 YNNKEL (reference sequence). The CDR3 sequence is CASSQALASGNTIYF. The CDR3, as DNA: TGTGCCAGCAGCCAAGCTTTGGCTTCTGGAAACACCATATATTTT.

The V gene is TRBV7-2, the J gene TRBJ2-1, with 7 bases fitting TRBD1. This CDR3 has 17 amino acids. Germline V gives CDR1 SGHTA, CDR2 FQGNSA. J was trimmed by 1 base and V by 3 bases; bases with no gene match: 9. The CDR3 DNA is TGTGCCAGCAGCTTTAGGGTGACAGGGCCATCCTACAATGAGCAGTTCTTC. Amino acids: CASSFRVTGPSYNEQFF.

The chain employs TRBV27 and TRBJ2-7, with D perhaps TRBD2 (6 bases). The CDR3 sequence is 13 residues long. The V gene's germline CDR1 is MNHEY and CDR2 SMNVEV (reference sequence). The DNA for the CDR3 is TGTGCCAGCAGTTCGTCGACTAGTCGGGTCGTGGGCGTC. Translated: CASSSSTSRVVGV.

This chain links TRBV19 with TRBJ1-1, with D possibly TRBD1 on 6 matching bases. The germline V gene has CDR1 LNHDA and CDR2 SQIVND (reference sequence). This CDR3 region has 13 residues. V dropped 9 bases and J dropped 5 bases, with 16 bases sitting between them. The CDR3 DNA sequence: TGTGCCAGCAGATGGGGGCGGGGGACTGAAGCTTTCTTT. It is translated as CASRWGRGTEAFF.

In this sample, this clone turned up once. This chain joins TRBV12-5 and TRBJ1-2; 7 nucleotides line up with TRBD1. V was pared by 5 bases and J by 5 bases, with 8 bases of the junction left unmatched. CDR3 length equals 14 residues. CDR1 is LGHNT, CDR2 FRNRAP, per germline. The CDR3 region is CASGDDRDWYGYTF. In DNA form, the CDR3 reads TGTGCTAGTGGTGACGACAGGGACTGGTATGGCTACACCTTC.

In this sample, this clone turned up once. The chain joins TRBV18 to TRBJ1-2; tentative D call: TRBD1 (6 bases). V shed 3 bases and J shed 4 bases, with 15 bases lying between them. The CDR3 spans 15 residues. In germline, CDR1 is KGHSH, CDR2 LQKENI. CDR3 in amino acids: CASSPYEQGPYGYTF. The CDR3 region has the DNA TGTGCCAGCTCACCTTATGAACAGGGCCCCTATGGCTACACCTTC.

The rearrangement joins TRBV7-2 to TRBJ2-7, with D possibly being TRBD1 (6 bases). CDR1 is SGHTA and CDR2 is FQGNSA in the germline V gene. There are 15 residues in the CDR3. With 3 bases removed from V and 0 bases from J, the gap between germline ends came to 12 bases. The CDR3 sequence is CASSFRGGSSYEQYF. The CDR3 nucleotides read TGTGCCAGCAGCTTCCGAGGGGGTAGCTCCTACGAGCAGTACTTC.

V and J are TRBV19 and TRBJ1-5, with TRBD1 matching over 9 bases. Germline V CDR1 and CDR2: LNHDA, SQIVND (reference sequence). There are 15 residues in the CDR3. V gave up 5 bases and J gave up 6 bases; unmatched junction bases: 8. For the CDR3, the DNA is TGTGCCAGTAGTCCCCGGACAGGGGTCAGTCAGCCCCAGCATTTT. It yields the protein CASSPRTGVSQPQHF.

V is TRBV4-1 and J is TRBJ1-1, with D unresolved. CDR1 and CDR2 (germline): MGHRA, YSYEKL. Trimming removed 3 bases from V and 1 base from J, with 12 bases in between. This CDR3 has 15 residues. As DNA, the CDR3 is TGCGCCAGCAGCCACCCCCCGTCGGGGAACACTGAAGCTTTCTTT. Encoded protein: CASSHPPSGNTEAFF.